The next 13 T cell receptor beta chains were all read from a single sample in a study of T cells in Graves' hyperthyroidism and ophthalmopathy. TCR beta CDR3 sequences were amplified from RNA transcripts. Primed by the HTBI set, a first-round RT-PCR was run on the TCR CDR3. TCRdb re-derived calls from the multiplex PCR reads in MiXCR, one entry per CDR3 protein. The data hold 500,000 to 650,000 distinct CDR3 sequences, with approximately 17% observed a single time. Sample: blood. The receptors derive from a woman aged 18 to 35 with Graves' ophthalmopathy.

This clonotype occurred many times. The chain joins TRBV11-2 to TRBJ2-1; D is tentatively TRBD1 or TRBD2 (7 bases each). Deletions cut 5 bases from V and 6 bases from J, with 32 bases between. Germline V gene lookup returns CDR1 SGHAT and CDR2 FQNNGV. This CDR3 is built from 20 residues. For the CDR3, the DNA is TGTGCCAGCAGCCTGAAAGGGGGCAGGGAGCGGGGTGCCTCGTTCAATGAGCAGTTCTTC. It translates to CASSLKGGRERGASFNEQFF.

The table lists this clonotype with many counts. The V and J genes are TRBV28 and TRBJ1-4; D might be TRBD1 (5 bases). Germline values: CDR1 MDHEN, CDR2 SYDVKM. Between the trimmed V and J ends, which lost 6 bases and 8 bases, there was a span of 19 bases. This CDR3 comprises 15 residues. The DNA for the CDR3 is TGTGCCAGCAGCCAAGGAGGGGCAGGGAGCGAAAAACTGTTTTTT. Its protein product is CASSQGGAGSEKLFF.

J is TRBJ2-2 and V is TRBV9, with D unresolved. Trimming removed 2 bases at V and 7 bases at J, with 9 bases between. CDR3 length equals 13 residues. CDR1 is SGDLS, CDR2 YYNGEE, per germline. The CDR3 region has the DNA TGTGCCAGCAGCGTTAGTGGGATCGGGGAGCTGTTTTTT. Amino acids: CASSVSGIGELFF. Looking up the rest from reference TRBV9 and TRBJ2-2 gives the full variable domain: DSGVTQTPKHLITATGQRVTLRCSPRSGDLSVYWYQQSLDQGLQFLIQYYNGEERAKGNILERFSAQQFPDLHSELNLSSLELGDSALYFCASSVSGIGELFFGEGSRLTVL.

V and J are TRBV20-1 and TRBJ2-7; D perhaps matches TRBD2 (5 bases). Trimming pared 7 bases from V and 0 bases from J, leaving 13 bases between. The CDR3 has 13 residues. Germline CDR1 is DFQATT and CDR2 is SNEGSKA (reference sequence). CDR3 region: CSERTSHSYEQYF. In DNA form, the CDR3 reads TGCAGTGAGCGGACGTCCCACTCCTACGAGCAGTACTTC.

This clonotype was counted between two and nine times. The rearrangement links TRBV30 to TRBJ2-1; D unclear. Germline CDR1 is GTSNPN and CDR2 is SVGIG (reference sequence). The length of the CDR3 is 14 residues. Trimming cost V 1 base and J 1 base, with 8 bases left between them. In DNA, the CDR3 is TGTGCCTGGAGTGAACTTTCTTCCTACAATGAGCAGTTCTTC. It specifies CAWSELSSYNEQFF.

The chain joins TRBV6-1 to TRBJ1-3; D unresolved. CDR3 length: 15 amino acids. Germline V gene data show CDR1 as MNHNS and CDR2 as SASEGT. The V end lost 1 base, the J end lost 4 bases, and 11 bases lay between the germline ends. The CDR3 sequence is CASSEDGQTGNTIYF. The CDR3 DNA reads as TGTGCCAGCAGTGAAGACGGGCAGACCGGAAACACCATATATTTT.

This clonotype has more than one count but fewer than ten. This chain uses TRBV29-1 with TRBJ1-1, with TRBD1 identical over 9 bases. The V and J ends lost 6 bases and 0 bases, in that order; junction bases with no gene match: 8. The length of the CDR3 is 15 residues. Germline loops: CDR1 SQVTM, CDR2 ANQGSEA. CDR3 nucleotide sequence: TGCAGCGTGCAACAGGGGGCAAATATGAACACTGAAGCTTTCTTT. Residues: CSVQQGANMNTEAFF.

This clonotype came up many times. The chain links TRBV11-2 to TRBJ2-1; maybe TRBD2 (6 bases). Germline V gene data show CDR1 as SGHAT and CDR2 as FQNNGV. Trimming removed 5 bases at V and 5 bases at J, with 19 bases between. The CDR3 loop spans 16 amino acids. The CDR3 sequence: CASSLLGPRGDNEQFF. The DNA of the CDR3 is TGTGCCAGCAGCCTCCTTGGGCCCCGCGGGGACAATGAGCAGTTCTTC. Variable domain in full (rest from reference TRBV11-2 and TRBJ2-1): EAGVAQSPRYKIIEKRQSVAFWCNPISGHATLYWYQQILGQGPKLLIQFQNNGVVDDSQLPKDRFSAERLKGVDSTLKIQPAKLEDSAVYLCASSLLGPRGDNEQFFGPGTRLTVL.

Only a few counts were recorded for this clonotype. The chain combines TRBV19 with TRBJ1-4, with D maybe TRBD1 (6 bases). The CDR3 runs to 15 residues. Trimming removed 3 bases from V and 5 bases from J, with 13 bases in between. CDR1 is LNHDA, CDR2 SQIVND, per germline (reference sequence). CDR3 sequence reads: CASSIAGAGNEKLFF. CDR3 nucleotides: TGTGCCAGTAGTATTGCGGGGGCAGGAAATGAAAAACTGTTTTTT.

In its sample, this clonotype was seen many times. This chain joins TRBV28 and TRBJ2-7, with TRBD2 matching over 7 bases. The CDR3 covers 16 residues. Germline V gene data show CDR1 as MDHEN and CDR2 as SYDVKM. Trimming cost V 5 bases and J 2 bases; bases outside gene matches: 12. CDR3 bases: TGTGCCAGCAGTGAGTGGGGGGACTACCAACCCTACGAGCAGTACTTC. Residues: CASSEWGDYQPYEQYF.

This clonotype was picked up one time. The chain has TRBV20-1 and TRBJ1-5; possible D gene TRBD1, 5 bases. CDR1 is DFQATT and CDR2 is SNEGSKA in the germline V gene (reference sequence). The CDR3 is made up of 13 amino acids. The V and J ends lost 5 bases and 8 bases respectively, with 16 bases between them. The CDR3 nucleotides are TGCAGTGCTCCCCGGGGGGTAAAGGAGCCCCAGCATTTT. This gives the protein CSAPRGVKEPQHF.

This clonotype was recorded many times. V and J are TRBV7-9 and TRBJ2-1; D is unresolved. This CDR3 has 15 residues. Per the germline V gene, CDR1 is SEHNR and CDR2 is FQNEAQ (reference sequence). Trimming shortened V by 0 bases and J by 0 bases, and 6 bases separated the two germline ends. The CDR3 DNA is TGTGCCAGCAGCTTAGCCTCACGCTCCTACAATGAGCAGTTCTTC. Protein product: CASSLASRSYNEQFF.

This clonotype was detected only a few times. The rearrangement joins TRBV27 to TRBJ1-2; 8 nucleotides agree with TRBD1. This CDR3 contains 14 residues. Germline CDR1 reads MNHEY; CDR2 reads SMNVEV (reference sequence). V gave up 9 bases and J gave up 4 bases; unmatched junction bases: 10. Here the CDR3 reads CASLQRQGSYGYTF. The CDR3 DNA sequence: TGTGCCAGTCTTCAGCGACAGGGGTCCTATGGCTACACCTTC.